The 26 T cell receptor beta chains in this list originate from one sample, sequenced in a study of T cell repertoires in cytomegalovirus infection (dated by TCRdb to the late 2010s). The antigens these receptors bind are not known. The sample's treatment or condition label is to be understood as: in vitro stimulation with specific CMV peptide epitopes to enrich CMV-specific T cells. The sample was run on an Illumina HiSeq 1500. The public sequencing data were trimmed at Q25 with fastp and processed into clonotypes with MiXCR by TCRdb, which kept only in-frame beta chains. Rows with one shared CDR3 protein collapse into an entry with the most common genes and DNA. For this sample the table gives a few hundred thousand distinct CDR3 sequences, of which under 45% were detected only once. Together, the top ten hold 48% of the sample. The material sequenced was cultured PBMCs, taken from culture after CMV antigen stimulation. The source of these receptors is a human donor in good health (CMV status not recorded). Some clones in this sample may be carry-over from other donors' samples.

This clonotype was found a few times. The genes are TRBV19 and TRBJ2-2, with 11 bases identical to TRBD1. CDR1 LNHDA and CDR2 SQIVND come from the germline V gene (reference sequence). The CDR3 covers 17 residues. V lost 5 bases, J lost 3 bases, and 8 bases stayed unmatched. Written as DNA, the CDR3 is TGTGCCAGTAGTGTAAAAGGACAGGGGGCGGACACCGGGGAGCTGTTTTTT. Its protein is CASSVKGQGADTGELFF.

This clonotype was detected a few times. The V gene is TRBV11-2, the J gene TRBJ1-3; D not resolved. The CDR3 loop spans 14 amino acids. The V gene lost 1 base and the J gene lost 2 bases, with 6 bases spanning the gap. Germline loops: CDR1 SGHAT, CDR2 FQNNGV. CDR3 DNA: TGTGCCAGCAGCTTAGCGGTGCCTGGAAACACCATATATTTT. Translation: CASSLAVPGNTIYF.

The V and J genes are TRBV11-2 and TRBJ1-6; D remains ambiguous. The CDR3 spans 15 residues. CDR1 and CDR2 (germline): SGHAT, FQNNGV. The V gene lost 1 base and the J gene lost 6 bases, with 10 bases spanning the gap. In nucleotides, the CDR3 is TGTGCCAGCAGCTTAGGGTTGTCGGCTAATTCACCCCTCCACTTT. Encoded protein: CASSLGLSANSPLHF.

This clonotype was detected a few times. The rearrangement joins TRBV27 to TRBJ2-7; D ambiguous. This CDR3 comprises 12 residues. Deletions cut 8 bases from V and 4 bases from J, with 12 bases between. The germline CDR1 and CDR2 sequences are MNHEY and SMNVEV (reference sequence). The CDR3 region is CASGSGRYEQYF. DNA of the CDR3: TGTGCCAGCGGGTCCGGGCGATACGAGCAGTACTTC.

Only a few counts were recorded for this clonotype. The J gene is TRBJ2-3, the V gene TRBV7-2; 12 positions match TRBD1. The CDR3 consists of 16 residues. V dropped 11 bases and J dropped 1; count of bases not matched to a gene: 10. Germline assignment: CDR1 SGHTA and CDR2 FQGNSA. The CDR3 region is CASGTGGEGGTDTQYF. CDR3 in DNA: TGTGCCTCTGGGACAGGGGGCGAGGGGGGCACAGATACGCAGTATTTT. The entire variable domain, with the rest obtained from reference TRBV7-2 and TRBJ2-3, is as follows: GAGVSQSPSNKVTEKGKDVELRCDPISGHTALYWYRQSLGQGLEFLIYFQGNSAPDKSGLPSDRFSAERTGGSVSTLTIQRTQQEDSAVYLCASGTGGEGGTDTQYFGPGTRLTVL.

The rearrangement joins TRBV6-6 to TRBJ2-2, with 11 positions matching TRBD1. V lost 4 bases and J lost 5; bases outside the gene matches: 3. This CDR3 contains 15 residues. Germline V gene lookup returns CDR1 MNHNY and CDR2 SVGAGI (reference sequence). Here the CDR3 reads CASSWTGGGTGELFF. In DNA form, the CDR3 reads TGTGCCAGCAGTTGGACAGGGGGCGGGACCGGGGAGCTGTTTTTT.

The chain recombines TRBV6-8 with TRBJ1-6, with D unresolved. Trimming took off 2 bases at V and 5 bases at J, with 7 bases between the two ends. Germline V gives CDR1 MNHGY, CDR2 SAAAGT. The CDR3 sequence is 14 residues long. CDR3 in amino acids: CASSYRHNNSPLHF. CDR3 coding DNA: TGTGCCAGCAGTTACAGGCACAATAATTCACCCCTCCACTTT.

This clonotype was picked up a small number of times. This chain connects TRBV7-2 to TRBJ2-1; no clear D. This CDR3 has 16 residues. The V and J ends lost 0 bases and 7 bases respectively, with 16 bases between them. CDR1 SGHTA and CDR2 FQGNSA come from the germline V gene. This CDR3 is CASSLASGPPRNEQFF. Written as DNA, the CDR3 is TGTGCCAGCAGCTTAGCATCTGGGCCCCCGAGGAATGAGCAGTTCTTC. The whole variable domain, remainder taken from reference TRBV7-2 and TRBJ2-1, is GAGVSQSPSNKVTEKGKDVELRCDPISGHTALYWYRQSLGQGLEFLIYFQGNSAPDKSGLPSDRFSAERTGGSVSTLTIQRTQQEDSAVYLCASSLASGPPRNEQFFGPGTRLTVL.

J is TRBJ2-1 and V is TRBV4-1, with no clear D. V lost 0 bases, J lost 4 bases, and 7 bases lay in between. This CDR3 contains 14 residues. Germline lookup yields CDR1 MGHRA and CDR2 YSYEKL. The CDR3, as DNA: TGCGCCAGCAGCCAAGAAACACAATACAATGAGCAGTTCTTC. It specifies CASSQETQYNEQFF.

This chain uses TRBV12-3 or TRBV12-4 with TRBJ2-7; the match to TRBD2 covers 10 bases. V lost 4 bases to trimming and J lost 7 bases; unmatched junction nucleotides: 7. The CDR3 sequence is 14 residues long. This chain's CDR3 is CASSSGLAVWEQYF. The DNA for the CDR3 is TGTGCCAGCAGTTCCGGACTAGCGGTGTGGGAGCAGTACTTC.

The rearrangement joins TRBV12-3 or TRBV12-4 to TRBJ2-5; D is undetermined. The CDR3 runs 13 residues. The ends were cut back, 6 bases at V and 4 bases at J, with 12 bases in the middle. The CDR3 coding sequence is TGTGCCAGCAGCGCTCCTCCAAGAGAGACCCAGTACTTC. It codes for CASSAPPRETQYF.

Ten or more counts support this clonotype. This chain links TRBV12-5 with TRBJ2-5, with 9 bases aligning to TRBD1. This CDR3 spans 18 amino acids. Trimming cost V 0 bases and J 5 bases; bases outside gene matches: 13. Germline CDR1 LGHNT, CDR2 FRNRAP. In DNA form, the CDR3 reads TGTGCTAGTGGTTTGGTACCCGACGGGACAGGGTGGATTGAGACCCAGTACTTC. Translated: CASGLVPDGTGWIETQYF.

Points on this clonotype: The CDR3 carries no conserved terminal phenylalanine or tryptophan, so it likely arises from a read error. This chain joins TRBV7-2 and TRBJ2-5; 11 positions agree with TRBD1. Germline V gives CDR1 SGHTA, CDR2 FQGNSA. The CDR3 contains 16 residues. Unmatched junction bases numbered 10, after V lost 5 bases and J lost 5 bases. The CDR3 protein is CASSLRGQGASETQYI. CDR3 coding DNA: TGTGCCAGCAGCCTTAGAGGACAGGGGGCGTCGGAGACCCAGTACATC.

The genes are TRBV5-4 and TRBJ1-5; D gene unclear. Germline CDR1 SGHNT, CDR2 YYREEE (reference sequence). The V and J ends lost 4 bases and 9 bases respectively, with 14 bases between them. This CDR3 region has 13 residues. The DNA of the CDR3 is TGTGCCAGCAGCATGGACGGCCAAGGGCCCCAGCATTTT. This sequence encodes CASSMDGQGPQHF.

The J gene is TRBJ2-4, the V gene TRBV6-5; possible D gene TRBD2, 7 bases. The CDR3 runs to 16 residues. Germline CDR1 and CDR2: MNHEY and SVGAGI. The germline V and J ends were trimmed by 3 bases and 2 bases, with 14 bases remaining between them. DNA for the CDR3: TGTGCCAGCAGTTATGGGGGGGCTGGGTCCAAAAACATTCAGTACTTC. This codes for CASSYGGAGSKNIQYF.

V gene TRBV7-2 combines with J gene TRBJ2-7, with TRBD2 matching 11 bases. With 2 bases clipped from V and 2 bases from J, the junction kept 5 bases outside the gene matches. Germline V gene lookup returns CDR1 SGHTA and CDR2 FQGNSA. CDR3 length equals 16 residues. The CDR3 spells CASSLSTSGGPYEQYF. The CDR3 region has the DNA TGTGCCAGCAGCTTATCTACTAGCGGGGGCCCCTACGAGCAGTACTTC.

The chain joins TRBV7-4 to TRBJ2-1, with unresolved D. The length of the CDR3 is 12 residues. The V and J ends lost 5 bases and 8 bases respectively, with 10 bases between them. The germline gives CDR1 SGHVT, CDR2 SQSDAQ. DNA of the CDR3: TGTGCCAGCAGCCCTGGGTGGGATGAGCAGTTCTTC. It translates to CASSPGWDEQFF.

The rearrangement links TRBV7-9 to TRBJ2-5; 11 bases fit TRBD2. The V gene's germline CDR1 is SEHNR and CDR2 FQNEAQ (reference sequence). V lost 1 base to trimming and J lost 6 bases; unmatched junction nucleotides: 7. This CDR3 contains 16 residues. In DNA form, the CDR3 reads TGTGCCAGCAGCTTAGGAGAGCTAGCGGGGGGACAGACCCAGTACTTC. Translation gives CASSLGELAGGQTQYF.

The chain uses TRBV12-3 or TRBV12-4 and TRBJ1-1, with a possible D match to TRBD1 (6 bases). The CDR3 has 15 amino acids. V gave up 6 bases and J gave up 3 bases, with 17 bases separating them. CDR3 DNA sequence: TGTGCCAGCAGCCTAGGGGGGTGGTCGGACACTGAAGCTTTCTTT. The encoded protein is CASSLGGWSDTEAFF.

J is TRBJ1-6 and V is TRBV20-1, with 10 bases matching TRBD1. The ends lost 4 bases at V and 5 bases at J; junction bases unmatched: 5. This CDR3 has 15 amino acids. Germline lookup yields CDR1 DFQATT and CDR2 SNEGSKA (reference sequence). The CDR3 is CSAKRQGADNSPLHF. CDR3 coding DNA: TGCAGTGCTAAAAGACAGGGGGCTGATAATTCACCCCTCCACTTT.

A single count supports this clonotype. The chain carries TRBV12-5 and TRBJ2-1; the match to TRBD2 covers 8 bases. CDR3 length equals 12 residues. Trimming took 8 bases from V and 10 from J; bases not matched to a gene: 7. Germline lookup yields CDR1 LGHNT and CDR2 FRNRAP. The CDR3 loop reads CASTREGVEQFF. In nucleotides, the CDR3 is TGTGCTAGTACCCGGGAGGGGGTCGAGCAGTTCTTC.

There are a few counts of this clonotype. V and J are TRBV11-2 and TRBJ2-5; D may be TRBD1 (5 bases). CDR1 and CDR2 (germline): SGHAT, FQNNGV. CDR3 length: 16 residues. The germline V and J ends were trimmed by 2 bases and 5 bases, with 18 bases remaining between them. The CDR3 sequence is CASSLSANSGRETQYF. The CDR3 DNA reads as TGTGCCAGCAGCTTAAGCGCGAATTCAGGGCGGGAGACCCAGTACTTC.

The chain recombines TRBV7-8 with TRBJ2-3; D tentatively reads TRBD1 or TRBD2 (5 bases each). CDR3 length: 13 amino acids. V was clipped by 8 bases and J by 6 bases, with 15 bases between them. Germline CDR1 SGHVS, CDR2 FQNEAQ. CDR3 sequence reads: CASSAGTVDTQYF. CDR3 nucleotide sequence: TGTGCCAGCTCTGCCGGGACCGTGGATACGCAGTATTTT.

The chain joins TRBV7-9 to TRBJ1-6; 10 nucleotides line up with TRBD1. There are 16 residues in the CDR3. CDR1 SEHNR and CDR2 FQNEAQ come from the germline V gene (reference sequence). Trimming at V came to 1 base and at J to 9 bases, leaving 6 bases not matched to a gene. The CDR3 coding sequence is TGTGCCAGCAGCTTAGTTGGGACAGGGGCCGTTTCACCCCTCCACTTT. This codes for CASSLVGTGAVSPLHF. Full variable domain (outside the CDR3, taken from reference TRBV7-9 and TRBJ1-6): DTGVSQNPRHKITKRGQNVTFRCDPISEHNRLYWYRQTLGQGPEFLTYFQNEAQLEKSRLLSDRFSAERPKGSFSTLEIQRTEQGDSAMYLCASSLVGTGAVSPLHFGNGTRLTVT.

The chain recombines TRBV4-1 with TRBJ2-2; possible D gene TRBD2, 5 bases. Per germline, CDR1 MGHRA and CDR2 YSYEKL. The CDR3 is made up of 14 amino acids. Trimming removed 1 base at V and 7 bases at J, with 10 bases between. In DNA, the CDR3 is TGCGCCAGCAGCCAAGGAGGGAGCGTCGGGGAGCTGTTTTTT. As protein: CASSQGGSVGELFF.

The chain combines TRBV6-2 or TRBV6-3 with TRBJ2-1; D unresolved. Between the trimmed V and J ends, which lost 2 bases and 0 bases, there was a span of 14 bases. CDR3 length: 17 amino acids. From germline, CDR1 is MNHEY and CDR2 SVGEGT. The CDR3 DNA reads TGTGCCAGCAGTTACAATGCCCCCTGGAGCTCCTACAATGAGCAGTTCTTC. This sequence encodes CASSYNAPWSSYNEQFF.